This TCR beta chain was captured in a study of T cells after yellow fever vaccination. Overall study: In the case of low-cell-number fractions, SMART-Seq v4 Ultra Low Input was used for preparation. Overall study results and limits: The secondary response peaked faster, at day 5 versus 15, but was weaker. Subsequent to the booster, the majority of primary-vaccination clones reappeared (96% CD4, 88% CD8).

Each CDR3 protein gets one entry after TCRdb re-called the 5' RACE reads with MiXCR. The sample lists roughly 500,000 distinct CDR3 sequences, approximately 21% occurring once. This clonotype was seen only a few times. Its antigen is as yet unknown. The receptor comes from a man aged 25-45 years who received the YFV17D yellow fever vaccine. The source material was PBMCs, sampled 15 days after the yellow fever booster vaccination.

The CDR3 DNA is TGCAGTGCTAGTTTGCTATCAGGCGGGGAGCTGTTTTTT. Its translation: CSASLLSGGELFF. The chain joins TRBV20-1 to TRBJ2-2, with D hard to call. Germline V gives CDR1 DFQATT, CDR2 SNEGSKA (reference sequence). The ends were cut back, 3 bases at V and 7 bases at J, with 12 bases in the middle. CDR3 size: 13 residues.